Sequencing of this TCR beta chain was carried out in a study of T cell repertoires in cytomegalovirus infection. Study context: CMV infection and matching HLA type were both indicated by public TCR beta signatures. Study-wide points: Cumulative frequency (of public TCR beta family members) identified carriers of CMV plus the relevant HLA. The response measured ex vivo was dominated by TCR beta clonotypes (HLA-C-restricted and CMV-specific).

TCRdb ran MiXCR on the reads and lists one entry per CDR3 protein. The repertoire consists of approximately 70,000 distinct CDR3 sequences, with 4% occurring once and the leading ten covering around a fifth. This clonotype appeared many times. Its specificity is not known. The CDR3 is 15 residues long. V was shortened by 0 bases and J by 5 bases, with 11 bases between the two germline ends. Germline V lookup: CDR1 MGHRA, CDR2 YSYEKL. Material for sequencing was PBMCs. This clonotype was obtained from a human donor in good health (CMV status not recorded). Some clones in this sample may be carry-over from other donors' samples. The chain is built from TRBV4-1 and TRBJ1-5; a possible D gene is TRBD1 (6 bases). CDR3 nucleotides: TGCGCCAGCAGCCAAGAGGTGACAGGAGATCAGCCCCAGCATTTT. This codes for CASSQEVTGDQPQHF.